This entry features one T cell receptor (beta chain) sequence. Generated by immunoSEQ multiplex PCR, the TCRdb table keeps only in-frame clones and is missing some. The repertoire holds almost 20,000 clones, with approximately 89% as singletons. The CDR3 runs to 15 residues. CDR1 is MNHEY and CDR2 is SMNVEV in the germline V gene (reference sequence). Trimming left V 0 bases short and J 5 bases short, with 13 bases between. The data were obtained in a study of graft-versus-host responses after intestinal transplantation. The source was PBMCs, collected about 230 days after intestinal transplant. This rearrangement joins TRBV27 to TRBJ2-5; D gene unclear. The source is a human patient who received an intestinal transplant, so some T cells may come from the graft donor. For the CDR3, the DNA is TGTGCCAGCAGTTTATCAACCCCTCCCCTGGAGACCCAGTACTTC. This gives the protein CASSLSTPPLETQYF.